This T cell receptor beta chain was sequenced for a study of blood T cells in healthy people across ages. Comments on this clonotype: Its antigen is unknown.

Germline lookup yields CDR1 SGHTA and CDR2 FQGNSA. The V gene end was trimmed by 1 base and the J gene end by 14 bases; junction bases not matched to a gene: 8. This CDR3 is built from 13 residues. Whole-study findings and limits: Unsorted PBMCs blocked a conclusive comparison of naive and antigen-experienced cells.

The authors ran a second PCR of about 7 to 11 cycles using a sample-barcoded 5' primer and a J-beta primer mix. TCRdb used MiXCR to reprocess the 5' RACE reads, holding one entry per CDR3 protein. The sample lists roughly 1.9 million distinct CDR3 sequences, approximately 40% occurring once. The sequencing sample was made of blood. This chain uses TRBV7-2 with TRBJ2-1; 7 bases are a match to TRBD1. The sequence came from a human donor in good health. The CDR3 loop is CASSLEGRDSEFF. The CDR3 DNA reads TGTGCCAGCAGCTTAGAAGGTAGGGACAGTGAGTTCTTC.